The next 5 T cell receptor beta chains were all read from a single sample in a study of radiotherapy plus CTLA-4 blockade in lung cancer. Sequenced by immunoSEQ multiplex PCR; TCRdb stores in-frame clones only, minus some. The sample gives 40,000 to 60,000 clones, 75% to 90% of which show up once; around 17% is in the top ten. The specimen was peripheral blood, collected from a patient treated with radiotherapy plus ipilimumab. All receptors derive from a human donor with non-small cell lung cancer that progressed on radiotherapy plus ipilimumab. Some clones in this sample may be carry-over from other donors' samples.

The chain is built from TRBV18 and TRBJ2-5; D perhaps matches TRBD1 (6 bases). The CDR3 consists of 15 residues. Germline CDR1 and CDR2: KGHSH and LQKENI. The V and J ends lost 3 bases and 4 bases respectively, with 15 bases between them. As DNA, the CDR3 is TGTGCCAGCTCACCCGATTTGGACAGACGAGAGACCCAGTACTTC. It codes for CASSPDLDRRETQYF.

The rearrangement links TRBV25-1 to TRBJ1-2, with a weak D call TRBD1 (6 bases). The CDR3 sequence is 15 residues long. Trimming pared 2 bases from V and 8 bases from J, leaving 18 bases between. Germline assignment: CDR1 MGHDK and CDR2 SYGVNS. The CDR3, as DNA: TGTGCCAGCAGTGAACAAGGGACAATTATGCGAGGCTACACCTTC. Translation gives CASSEQGTIMRGYTF.

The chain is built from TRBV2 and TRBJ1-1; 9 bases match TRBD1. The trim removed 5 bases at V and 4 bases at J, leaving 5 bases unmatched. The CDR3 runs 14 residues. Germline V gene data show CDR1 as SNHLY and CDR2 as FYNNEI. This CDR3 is CASSQRDRVTEAFF. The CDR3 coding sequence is TGTGCCAGCAGTCAAAGGGACAGGGTCACTGAAGCTTTCTTT.

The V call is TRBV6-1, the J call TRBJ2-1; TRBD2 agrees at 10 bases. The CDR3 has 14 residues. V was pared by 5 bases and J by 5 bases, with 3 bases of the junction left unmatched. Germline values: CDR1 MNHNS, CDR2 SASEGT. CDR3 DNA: TGTGCCAGCAGTAGGACTAGCGGCGACAATGAGCAGTTCTTC. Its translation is CASSRTSGDNEQFF.

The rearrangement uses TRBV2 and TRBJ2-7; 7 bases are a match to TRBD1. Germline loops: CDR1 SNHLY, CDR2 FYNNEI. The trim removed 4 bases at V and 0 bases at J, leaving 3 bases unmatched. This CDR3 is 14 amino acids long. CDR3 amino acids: CASSARDSSYEQYF. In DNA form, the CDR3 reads TGTGCCAGCAGTGCCCGGGACAGCTCCTACGAGCAGTACTTC.